Below, 18 T cell receptor beta chains from the same sample are listed, as sequenced in a study of T cell responses to AZD1222 COVID-19 vaccine. This table comes from immunoSEQ multiplex PCR, and its TCRdb copy is limited to in-frame clones, with some not included. The sample consists of roughly 120,000 clones, roughly 93% of them appearing once. The input for sequencing was peripheral blood, taken on day 0 of AZD1222 vaccination. These receptors came from an adult in good health.

This sequence joins TRBV6-5 and TRBJ2-7, with D perhaps being TRBD1 or TRBD2 (5 bases each). Germline V CDR1 and CDR2: MNHEY, SVGAGI. Trimming took off 0 bases at V and 2 bases at J, with 14 bases between the two ends. The CDR3 spans 16 residues. The CDR3 DNA reads as TGTGCCAGCAGTTACTCCGTGAGATGGGGGACCTACGAGCAGTACTTC. It yields the protein CASSYSVRWGTYEQYF.

The chain is built from TRBV25-1 and TRBJ1-2; unclear D gene. Per the germline V gene, CDR1 is MGHDK and CDR2 is SYGVNS. The CDR3 has 15 residues. Trimming cost V 4 bases and J 3 bases, with 15 bases left between them. CDR3 DNA sequence: TGTGCCAGCAGTGGGGGAGCCGAGGAGGACTATGGCTACACCTTC. It yields the protein CASSGGAEEDYGYTF.

The V call is TRBV13, the J call TRBJ2-7; D is unclear. V was shortened by 5 bases and J by 6 bases, with 8 bases between the two germline ends. The CDR3 has 11 amino acids. Germline CDR1 PRHDT, CDR2 FYEKMQ (reference sequence). DNA for the CDR3: TGTGCCAGCAGCCCCTTGTTCGAGCAGTACTTC. Encoded protein: CASSPLFEQYF.

A word on this clone: Other DNA sequences in this sample translate to the same CDR3. V usage is TRBV7-9 and J usage is TRBJ2-1, with no clear D. CDR3 length: 12 residues. CDR1 is SEHNR, CDR2 FQNEAQ, per germline (reference sequence). Deletions cut 1 base from V and 7 bases from J, with 5 bases between. CDR3 loop: CASSLVPNEQFF. In nucleotides, the CDR3 is TGTGCCAGCAGCTTAGTTCCGAATGAGCAGTTCTTC.

The chain uses TRBV18 and TRBJ1-1; D possibly corresponds to TRBD1 (5 bases). Trimming cost V 4 bases and J 3 bases, with 12 bases left between them. The CDR3 runs 14 residues. Germline lookup yields CDR1 KGHSH and CDR2 LQKENI. The CDR3 loop reads CASSQGRGDTEAFF. The CDR3 nucleotides are TGTGCCAGCTCACAGGGGCGAGGGGACACTGAAGCTTTCTTT.

This clone was detected only once. The chain uses TRBV29-1 and TRBJ2-7, with 7 bases identical to TRBD1. With 0 bases clipped from V and 3 bases from J, the junction kept 2 bases outside the gene matches. The CDR3 length is 13 residues. Germline loops: CDR1 SQVTM, CDR2 ANQGSEA. The CDR3 sequence: CSVEDGDSYEQYF. CDR3 sequence (DNA): TGCAGCGTTGAAGATGGGGACAGCTACGAGCAGTACTTC.

Notes on this clone: The junction does not match germline at one end; this may be a read error. V gene TRBV7-7 combines with J gene TRBJ2-2, with a possible D match to TRBD2 (5 bases). The CDR3 has 16 amino acids. Per the germline V gene, CDR1 is SSHAT and CDR2 is FNYEAQ (reference sequence). CDR3 DNA sequence: TGTGCTAGCAGCTTAGAGACTATCGTACGGACCGGGGAGCTGTTTTTT. Translated, it gives CASSLETIVRTGELFF.

The chain joins TRBV19 to TRBJ1-4, with D perhaps TRBD1 (6 bases). CDR3 size: 18 residues. Trimming shortened V by 5 bases and J by 5 bases, and 24 bases separated the two germline ends. The germline V gene encodes CDR1 LNHDA and CDR2 SQIVND (reference sequence). This CDR3 is CASSSPRGESAGNEKLFF. The CDR3, as DNA: TGTGCCAGTAGTTCCCCCAGGGGTGAGTCGGCCGGGAATGAAAAACTGTTTTTT.

V and J are TRBV6-5 and TRBJ1-2, with TRBD1 as a possible D gene (6 bases). V lost 8 bases and J lost 6, with 22 bases in between. Germline assignment: CDR1 MNHEY and CDR2 SVGAGI. This CDR3 region has 15 residues. The chain's CDR3 is CASLPVSWDINGYTF. CDR3 sequence (DNA): TGTGCCAGCTTACCCGTCTCATGGGACATAAATGGCTACACCTTC.

In regard to this clone: The sample holds other DNA sequences that translate to the same CDR3. The V call is TRBV18, the J call TRBJ1-4; unclear D gene. V shed 2 bases and J shed 8 bases, with 6 bases lying between them. The germline gives CDR1 KGHSH, CDR2 LQKENI. The CDR3 has 12 residues. The CDR3 nucleotides are TGTGCCAGCTCACCAAGTAGAGAAAAACTGTTTTTT. It encodes CASSPSREKLFF.

This chain connects TRBV27 to TRBJ2-7; D gene ambiguous. V shed 6 bases and J shed 5 bases, with 11 bases lying between them. The germline CDR1 and CDR2 sequences are MNHEY and SMNVEV (reference sequence). This CDR3 has 12 amino acids. The CDR3 DNA reads as TGTGCCAGCAGCCTGGTAGGCAACGAGCAGTACTTC. This translates into CASSLVGNEQYF.

This chain links TRBV7-8 with TRBJ1-2; 7 nucleotides align to TRBD1. Germline assignment: CDR1 SGHVS and CDR2 FQNEAQ. The CDR3 spans 13 residues. The V and J ends lost 5 bases and 7 bases, in that order; junction bases with no gene match: 7. CDR3 in amino acids: CASSQDRFSGYTF. CDR3 nucleotides: TGTGCCAGCAGCCAGGACAGGTTTTCTGGCTACACCTTC.

This chain joins TRBV5-1 and TRBJ2-1, with D possibly being TRBD2 (5 bases). Trimming took 3 bases from V and 6 from J, leaving 13 bases between them. CDR1 SGHRS and CDR2 YFSETQ come from the germline V gene. The CDR3 sequence is 14 residues long. The CDR3: CASSWRLGSNEQFF. CDR3 coding DNA: TGCGCCAGCAGCTGGAGGCTAGGGAGCAATGAGCAGTTCTTC.

J is TRBJ2-4 and V is TRBV28; TRBD2 might be the D (6 bases). The CDR3 spans 13 residues. V was pared by 2 bases and J by 4 bases, with 6 bases between. The V gene's germline CDR1 is MDHEN and CDR2 SYDVKM. The CDR3 protein is CASSLAGKNIQYF. The CDR3 bases are TGTGCCAGCAGTTTAGCGGGAAAAAACATTCAGTACTTC.

This chain uses TRBV29-1 with TRBJ2-3; no reliable D call. Per the germline V gene, CDR1 is SQVTM and CDR2 is ANQGSEA. V was pared by 0 bases and J by 2 bases, with 12 bases between. The CDR3 has 15 amino acids. The CDR3 DNA follows: TGCAGCGTTGAAGAAGGAGTCGTCAACACAGATACGCAGTATTTT. It encodes CSVEEGVVNTDTQYF.

This clone was counted a single time. The chain recombines TRBV29-1 with TRBJ2-2; TRBD2 matches at 8 bases. The CDR3 totals 12 residues. Germline loops: CDR1 SQVTM, CDR2 ANQGSEA. Trimming cost V 5 bases and J 7 bases; bases outside gene matches: 3. CDR3 sequence: CSVTSGGGELFF. In DNA form, the CDR3 reads TGCAGCGTTACTAGCGGTGGCGGGGAGCTGTTTTTT.

This clone came up a few times. This chain joins TRBV2 and TRBJ2-3; the match to TRBD2 covers 12 bases. V gave up 8 bases and J gave up 4 bases; unmatched junction bases: 4. The CDR3 contains 14 residues. CDR1 is SNHLY and CDR2 is FYNNEI in the germline V gene. CDR3: CASGLAGTADTQYF. The CDR3 nucleotides read TGTGCCAGCGGACTAGCGGGAACAGCAGATACGCAGTATTTT.

This chain joins TRBV7-7 and TRBJ2-5; 11 nucleotides agree with TRBD2. The CDR3 is 17 amino acids. V trimming: 1 base; J trimming: 7 bases; junction bases outside the gene matches: 11. Germline V gene data show CDR1 as SSHAT and CDR2 as FNYEAQ (reference sequence). CDR3 nucleotides: TGTGCCAGCAGCTTAGATACCGGGACTAGCGGCCTAGGGACCCAGTACTTC. Translated, it gives CASSLDTGTSGLGTQYF.